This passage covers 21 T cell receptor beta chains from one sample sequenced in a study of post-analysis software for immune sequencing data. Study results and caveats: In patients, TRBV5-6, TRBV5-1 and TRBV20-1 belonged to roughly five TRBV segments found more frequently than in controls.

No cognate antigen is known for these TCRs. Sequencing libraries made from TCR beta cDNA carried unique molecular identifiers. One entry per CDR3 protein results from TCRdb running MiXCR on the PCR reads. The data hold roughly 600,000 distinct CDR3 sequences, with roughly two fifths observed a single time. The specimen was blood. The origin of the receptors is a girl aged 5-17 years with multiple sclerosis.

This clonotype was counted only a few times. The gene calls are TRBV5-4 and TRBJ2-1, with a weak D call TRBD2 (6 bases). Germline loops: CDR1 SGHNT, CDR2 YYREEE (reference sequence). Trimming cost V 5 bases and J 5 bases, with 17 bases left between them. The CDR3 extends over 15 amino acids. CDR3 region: CASSPTSSYDNEQFF. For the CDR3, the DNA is TGTGCCAGCAGTCCCACTAGCTCCTACGACAATGAGCAGTTCTTC.

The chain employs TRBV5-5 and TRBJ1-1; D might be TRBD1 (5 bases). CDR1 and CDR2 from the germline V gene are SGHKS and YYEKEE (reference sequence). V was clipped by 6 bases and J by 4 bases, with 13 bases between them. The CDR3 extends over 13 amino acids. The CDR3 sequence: CASTLWGGTEAFF. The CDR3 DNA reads TGTGCCAGCACCCTATGGGGGGGCACTGAAGCTTTCTTT.

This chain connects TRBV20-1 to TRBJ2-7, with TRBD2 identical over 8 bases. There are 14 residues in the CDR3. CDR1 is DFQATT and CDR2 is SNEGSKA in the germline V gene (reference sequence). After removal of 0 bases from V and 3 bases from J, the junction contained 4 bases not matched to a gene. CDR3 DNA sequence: TGCAGTGCTAGAGAAACGGGACTAGGCTACGAGCAGTACTTC. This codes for CSARETGLGYEQYF.

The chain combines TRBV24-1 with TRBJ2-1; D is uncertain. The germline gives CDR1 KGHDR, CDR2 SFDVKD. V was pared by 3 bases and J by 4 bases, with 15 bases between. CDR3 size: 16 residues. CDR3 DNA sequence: TGTGCCACCAGTGATAGCCAGGAAAGCGATTACAATGAGCAGTTCTTC. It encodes CATSDSQESDYNEQFF.

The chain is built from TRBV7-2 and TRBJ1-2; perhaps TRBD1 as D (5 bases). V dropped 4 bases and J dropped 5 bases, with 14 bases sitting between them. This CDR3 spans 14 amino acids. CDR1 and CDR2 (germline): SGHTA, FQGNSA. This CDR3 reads CASSSSGLTYGYTF. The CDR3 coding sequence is TGTGCCAGCAGCTCCTCGGGACTGACATATGGCTACACCTTC.

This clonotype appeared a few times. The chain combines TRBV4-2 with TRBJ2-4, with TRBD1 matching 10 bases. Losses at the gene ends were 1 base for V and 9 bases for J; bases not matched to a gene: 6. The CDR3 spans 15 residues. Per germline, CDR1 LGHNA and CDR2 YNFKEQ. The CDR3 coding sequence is TGTGCCAGCAGCCAAGTGAGGGACAGGGGTTCCATTCAGTACTTC. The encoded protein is CASSQVRDRGSIQYF.

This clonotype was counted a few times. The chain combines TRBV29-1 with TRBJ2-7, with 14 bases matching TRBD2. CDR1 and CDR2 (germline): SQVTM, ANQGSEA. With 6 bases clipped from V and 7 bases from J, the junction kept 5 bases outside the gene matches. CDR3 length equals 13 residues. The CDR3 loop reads CSVGGLAGVEQYF. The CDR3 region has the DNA TGCAGCGTCGGGGGACTAGCGGGAGTTGAGCAGTACTTC.

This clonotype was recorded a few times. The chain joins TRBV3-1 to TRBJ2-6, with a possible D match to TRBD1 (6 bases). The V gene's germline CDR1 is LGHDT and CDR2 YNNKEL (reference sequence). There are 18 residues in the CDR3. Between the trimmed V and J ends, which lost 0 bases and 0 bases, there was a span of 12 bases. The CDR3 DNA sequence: TGTGCCAGCAGCCAAGATGGGGGCTTAACCTCTGGGGCCAACGTCCTGACTTTC. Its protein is CASSQDGGLTSGANVLTF.

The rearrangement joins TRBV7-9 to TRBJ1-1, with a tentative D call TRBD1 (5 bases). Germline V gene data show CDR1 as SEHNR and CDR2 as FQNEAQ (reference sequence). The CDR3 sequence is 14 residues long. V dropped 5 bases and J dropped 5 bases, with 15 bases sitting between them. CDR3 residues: CASSPYFGGTEAFF. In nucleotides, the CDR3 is TGTGCCAGCAGCCCGTACTTCGGGGGGACTGAAGCTTTCTTT.

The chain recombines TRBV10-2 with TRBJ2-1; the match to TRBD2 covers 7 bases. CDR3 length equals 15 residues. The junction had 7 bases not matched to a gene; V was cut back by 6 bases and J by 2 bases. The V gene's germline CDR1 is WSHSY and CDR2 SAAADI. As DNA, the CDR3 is TGCGCCAGCAGGCGGATAGCGGGTACCTACAATGAGCAGTTCTTC. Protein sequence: CASRRIAGTYNEQFF.

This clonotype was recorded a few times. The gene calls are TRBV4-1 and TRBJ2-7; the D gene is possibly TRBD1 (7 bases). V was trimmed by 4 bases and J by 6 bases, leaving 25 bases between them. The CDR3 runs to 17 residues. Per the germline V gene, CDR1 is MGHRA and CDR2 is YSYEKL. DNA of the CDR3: TGCGCCAGCAGCCTCAGTCCTCAGGGGGACTCCTTGGGCGAGCAGTACTTC. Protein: CASSLSPQGDSLGEQYF.

The CDR3 reads CASSKDLQGSDGYTF. CDR3 DNA sequence: TGTGCCAGCAGCAAAGACCTACAGGGATCCGATGGCTACACCTTC. The chain employs TRBV6-2 or TRBV6-3 and TRBJ1-2; maybe TRBD1 (6 bases). The V gene's germline CDR1 is MNHEY and CDR2 SVGEGT. The CDR3 loop spans 15 amino acids. Trimming shortened V by 6 bases and J by 6 bases, and 20 bases separated the two germline ends.

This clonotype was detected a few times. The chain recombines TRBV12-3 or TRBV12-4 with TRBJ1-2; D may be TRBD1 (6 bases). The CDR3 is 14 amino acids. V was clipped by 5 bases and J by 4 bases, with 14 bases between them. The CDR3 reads CASSDEGGTYGYTF. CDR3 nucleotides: TGTGCCAGCAGTGATGAGGGGGGCACCTATGGCTACACCTTC.

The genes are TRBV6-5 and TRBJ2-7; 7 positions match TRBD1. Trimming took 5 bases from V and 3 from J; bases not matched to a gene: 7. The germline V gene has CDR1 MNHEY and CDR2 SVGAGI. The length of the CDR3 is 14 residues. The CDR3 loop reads CASSRHRGNYEQYF. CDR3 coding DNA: TGTGCCAGCAGTAGACACAGGGGTAACTACGAGCAGTACTTC.

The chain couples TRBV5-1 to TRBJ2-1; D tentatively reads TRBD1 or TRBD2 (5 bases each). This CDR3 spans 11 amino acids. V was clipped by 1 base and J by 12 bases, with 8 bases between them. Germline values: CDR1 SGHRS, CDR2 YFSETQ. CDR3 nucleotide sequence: TGCGCCAGCAGCTTGCCTGGGGGGCAGTTCTTC. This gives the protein CASSLPGGQFF.

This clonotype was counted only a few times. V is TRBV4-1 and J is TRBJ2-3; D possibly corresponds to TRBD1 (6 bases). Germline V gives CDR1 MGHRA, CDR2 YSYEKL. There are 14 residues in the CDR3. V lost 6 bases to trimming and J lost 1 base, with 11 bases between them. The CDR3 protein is CASSYRARTDTQYF. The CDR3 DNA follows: TGCGCCAGCAGTTACAGGGCCCGCACAGATACGCAGTATTTT.

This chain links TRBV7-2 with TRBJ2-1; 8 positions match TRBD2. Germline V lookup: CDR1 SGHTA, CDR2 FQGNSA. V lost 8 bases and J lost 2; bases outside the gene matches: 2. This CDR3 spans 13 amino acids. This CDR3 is CASGGGPYNEQFF. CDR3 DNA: TGTGCCAGCGGCGGGGGGCCCTACAATGAGCAGTTCTTC.

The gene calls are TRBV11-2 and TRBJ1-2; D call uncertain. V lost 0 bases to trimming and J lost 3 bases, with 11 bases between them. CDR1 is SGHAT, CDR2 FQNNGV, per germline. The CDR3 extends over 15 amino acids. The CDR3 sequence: CASSLERVRDYGYTF. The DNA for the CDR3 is TGTGCCAGCAGCTTAGAACGGGTCCGAGACTATGGCTACACCTTC.

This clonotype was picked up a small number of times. The CDR3 here is CASSSGDPFGETQYF. The CDR3 DNA sequence: TGCGCCAGCAGCTCCGGCGATCCATTCGGGGAGACCCAGTACTTC. The gene calls are TRBV5-1 and TRBJ2-5, with D unclear. This CDR3 is built from 15 residues. CDR1 is SGHRS, CDR2 YFSETQ, per germline. V was shortened by 3 bases and J by 5 bases, with 17 bases between the two germline ends. Drawing the rest from reference TRBV5-1 and TRBJ2-5, the complete variable domain is KAGVTQTPRYLIKTRGQQVTLSCSPISGHRSVSWYQQTPGQGLQFLFEYFSETQRNKGNFPGRFSGRQFSNSRSEMNVSTLELGDSALYLCASSSGDPFGETQYFGPGTRLLVL.

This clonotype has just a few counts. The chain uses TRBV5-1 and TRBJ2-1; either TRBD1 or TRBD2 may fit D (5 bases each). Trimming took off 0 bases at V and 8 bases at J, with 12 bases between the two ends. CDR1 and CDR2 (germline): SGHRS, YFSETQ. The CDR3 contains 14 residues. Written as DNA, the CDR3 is TGCGCCAGCAGCTTGGAGGGGAACGGGGATGAGCAGTTCTTC. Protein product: CASSLEGNGDEQFF.

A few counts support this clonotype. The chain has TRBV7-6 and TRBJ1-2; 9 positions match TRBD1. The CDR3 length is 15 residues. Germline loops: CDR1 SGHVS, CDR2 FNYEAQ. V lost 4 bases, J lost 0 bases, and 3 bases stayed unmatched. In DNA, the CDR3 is TGTGCCAGCAGCTCGGACAGGGGAGCTAACTATGGCTACACCTTC. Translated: CASSSDRGANYGYTF. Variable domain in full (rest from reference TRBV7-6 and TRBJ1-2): GAGVSQSPRYKVTKRGQDVALRCDPISGHVSLYWYRQALGQGPEFLTYFNYEAQQDKSGLPNDRFSAERPEGSISTLTIQRTEQRDSAMYRCASSSDRGANYGYTFGSGTRLTVV.